The 26 T cell receptor beta chains below come from one sample, sequenced in a study of T cells expressing NK-cell markers. Using the 5' RACE reads, TCRdb records one entry per CDR3 protein without DNA. Here the sample table reports about 15,000 distinct CDR3 sequences. The sequencing input was blood T cells: a sorted CD56 or NKG2C T cell subset, CD4+ or CD8+ T cells, or bulk PBMC T cells (not recorded which). The receptors here all came from a man aged 18-70 years in good health.

The chain uses TRBV27 and TRBJ2-3; as DNA is missing, the TRBD2 call by TCRdb cannot be tested. Germline lookup yields CDR1 MNHEY and CDR2 SMNVEV (reference sequence). This CDR3 is 16 amino acids long. CDR3 sequence reads: CASSLIAGTSTDTQYF.

V is TRBV5-1 and J is TRBJ2-7; with no DNA, the TCRdb D assignment of TRBD2 cannot be verified. The germline gives CDR1 SGHRS, CDR2 YFSETQ. This CDR3 has 19 residues. Here the CDR3 reads CASSLPDSTSSGGSVEQYF.

The chain has TRBV27 and TRBJ1-5; as DNA is missing, the TRBD1 call by TCRdb cannot be tested. The CDR3 extends over 16 amino acids. The germline CDR1 and CDR2 sequences are MNHEY and SMNVEV (reference sequence). The CDR3 here is CASSLRAVNSNQPQHF.

CDR3 in amino acids: CAISDPTSTDTQYF. The rearrangement uses TRBV10-3 and TRBJ2-3. Germline V gives CDR1 ENHRY, CDR2 SYGVKD. The CDR3 length is 14 residues.

CDR3 protein: CASSAGRGSNQPQHF. The chain joins TRBV7-9 to TRBJ1-5; TCRdb lists TRBD1, though no DNA is available to test this call. There are 15 residues in the CDR3. Germline values: CDR1 SEHNR, CDR2 FQNEAQ (reference sequence). The variable domain in full, with the rest retrieved from reference TRBV7-9 and TRBJ1-5, is DTGVSQNPRHKITKRGQNVTFRCDPISEHNRLYWYRQTLGQGPEFLTYFQNEAQLEKSRLLSDRFSAERPKGSFSTLEIQRTEQGDSAMYLCASSAGRGSNQPQHFGDGTRLSIL.

The J gene is TRBJ2-7, the V gene TRBV6-5; TCRdb reports TRBD1, a call that lacks DNA to check it against. This CDR3 comprises 15 residues. Germline V gene sequence: CDR1 MNHEY, CDR2 SVGAGI. The CDR3 is CASSYSSGRDYEQYF.

The chain is built from TRBV29-1 and TRBJ2-7; the D call from TCRdb, TRBD2, cannot be confirmed without DNA. CDR3 length: 12 amino acids. From germline, CDR1 is SQVTM and CDR2 ANQGSEA. CDR3 protein: CSVGEGRHEQYF.

The rearrangement links TRBV11-2 to TRBJ1-1; no DNA is available, so the TRBD1 call from TCRdb remains unchecked. The germline CDR1 and CDR2 sequences are SGHAT and FQNNGV. The CDR3 has 14 amino acids. CDR3 sequence reads: CASSLQQGNTEAFF.

This chain joins TRBV20-1 and TRBJ2-2; TCRdb picks TRBD2, but there is no DNA to check that call. Germline CDR1 is DFQATT and CDR2 is SNEGSKA (reference sequence). This CDR3 comprises 15 residues. CDR3 sequence: CSARDPSGRAGELFF.

The chain carries TRBV5-1 and TRBJ2-5; the D call from TCRdb, TRBD2, cannot be confirmed without DNA. This CDR3 spans 14 amino acids. Per the germline V gene, CDR1 is SGHRS and CDR2 is YFSETQ. CDR3 residues: CASSLTSGTETQYF.

V usage is TRBV21-1 and J usage is TRBJ2-6. TRBV21-1 is a pseudogene locus. CDR3 length equals 17 residues. The CDR3: CASSKLQVNSGANVLTF.

The rearrangement joins TRBV7-6 to TRBJ2-1; the TCRdb D gene call, TRBD2, has no DNA to confirm it. Germline assignment: CDR1 SGHVS and CDR2 FNYEAQ. CDR3 size: 17 residues. This CDR3 is CASSLVGGLAGNNEQFF.

V and J are TRBV9 and TRBJ2-3. Germline V gene lookup returns CDR1 SGDLS and CDR2 YYNGEE. The CDR3 extends over 16 amino acids. This CDR3 is CASSGLAAVGTDTQYF.

V is TRBV12-3 or TRBV12-4 and J is TRBJ1-1; TCRdb's D gene call, TRBD1, goes unchecked for lack of DNA. CDR3 size: 13 residues. The CDR3 region is CASSSDRVSPAFF.

The chain employs TRBV7-6 and TRBJ1-5; the TCRdb call, TRBD1, lacks DNA for checking. In germline, CDR1 is SGHVS, CDR2 FNYEAQ. The CDR3 is 15 residues long. CDR3: CASSPAGRGNQPQHF. Complete variable domain (other parts from reference TRBV7-6 and TRBJ1-5): GAGVSQSPRYKVTKRGQDVALRCDPISGHVSLYWYRQALGQGPEFLTYFNYEAQQDKSGLPNDRFSAERPEGSISTLTIQRTEQRDSAMYRCASSPAGRGNQPQHFGDGTRLSIL.

The rearrangement uses TRBV7-6 and TRBJ2-1; TCRdb reports TRBD1, a call that lacks DNA to check it against. The CDR3 extends over 14 amino acids. Germline CDR1 and CDR2: SGHVS and FNYEAQ. The CDR3 spells CASSFSGGAFEQFF.

The chain is built from TRBV6-2 or TRBV6-3 and TRBJ2-1; there is no DNA to check the TCRdb D call of TRBD2. CDR1 MNHEY and CDR2 SVGEGT come from the germline V gene. CDR3 size: 19 residues. The CDR3 loop reads CASSYSRTSGPSSYNEQFF.

This chain connects TRBV12-3 or TRBV12-4 to TRBJ1-1; TCRdb outputs TRBD1, but without DNA this stays unchecked. The CDR3 loop spans 15 amino acids. The CDR3 reads CASRRQGAQHTEAFF.

The chain combines TRBV18 with TRBJ1-2; as DNA is missing, the TRBD1 call by TCRdb cannot be tested. From germline, CDR1 is KGHSH and CDR2 LQKENI. This CDR3 region has 17 residues. This CDR3 reads CASSPQSTIRGSYGYTF.

The CDR3 spells CASSTSQGRNEAFF. The V gene is TRBV2, the J gene TRBJ1-1; TCRdb returns TRBD1, unconfirmable since there is no DNA. The CDR3 runs 14 residues. Germline V CDR1 and CDR2: SNHLY, FYNNEI.

This chain uses TRBV29-1 with TRBJ2-7. There are 14 residues in the CDR3. Germline CDR1 is SQVTM and CDR2 is ANQGSEA. Here the CDR3 reads CSVEDQSGAYEQYF.

The chain is built from TRBV7-2 and TRBJ2-7. CDR3 length: 13 amino acids. CDR1 and CDR2 (germline): SGHTA, FQGNSA. This CDR3 reads CASSSQGSYEQYF. Drawing the rest from reference TRBV7-2 and TRBJ2-7, the complete variable domain is GAGVSQSPSNKVTEKGKDVELRCDPISGHTALYWYRQSLGQGLEFLIYFQGNSAPDKSGLPSDRFSAERTGGSVSTLTIQRTQQEDSAVYLCASSSQGSYEQYFGPGTRLTVT.

The chain combines TRBV12-3 or TRBV12-4 with TRBJ1-1; TCRdb gives TRBD1 as the D gene, but with no DNA this cannot be confirmed. The CDR3 extends over 13 amino acids. CDR3 sequence reads: CASREGANTEAFF.

The chain has TRBV9 and TRBJ2-5; TCRdb indicates TRBD1, and absent DNA this call remains unverified. The CDR3 covers 14 residues. Germline values: CDR1 SGDLS, CDR2 YYNGEE. CDR3 loop: CASSQHPGVETQYF.

The V call is TRBV7-6, the J call TRBJ2-5. Germline V gene lookup returns CDR1 SGHVS and CDR2 FNYEAQ. The CDR3 covers 11 residues. The CDR3: CASSFSETQYF. The entire variable domain, with the rest obtained from reference TRBV7-6 and TRBJ2-5, is as follows: GAGVSQSPRYKVTKRGQDVALRCDPISGHVSLYWYRQALGQGPEFLTYFNYEAQQDKSGLPNDRFSAERPEGSISTLTIQRTEQRDSAMYRCASSFSETQYFGPGTRLLVL.

The J gene is TRBJ2-3, the V gene TRBV6-4; the D call of TRBD1 rests on TCRdb alone, since no DNA is present to check it. Germline CDR1 and CDR2: MRHNA and SNTAGT. This CDR3 has 17 amino acids. The CDR3 sequence: CARAGGDASVSTDTQYF.